This TCR beta chain was found in a study of PD-1 blockade in classical Hodgkin lymphoma. As for the study in general: Nivolumab was administered to patients intravenously at 3 mg/kg every 2 weeks. General study points: Exclusion was applied to patients who started nivolumab under 1 year after ASCT. By C4D1 there was a significant rise in CD4+ TCR diversity but not in CD8+ TCR diversity. Patients newly diagnosed and complete responders had comparable baseline diversity.

Each and every patient relapsed after autologous stem cell transplantation, and patients got differing brentuximab vedotin exposure. This CDR3 is built from 15 residues. The ends were cut back, 8 bases at V and 0 bases at J, with 17 bases in the middle. Per the germline V gene, CDR1 is SNHLY and CDR2 is FYNNEI. The protocol was immunoSEQ multiplex PCR, while the TCRdb copy is restricted to in-frame clones and leaves out a portion. The table has tens of thousands of clones, approximately 82% seen once. Concerning this clone itself: Its antigen is still unknown.

This rearrangement joins TRBV2 to TRBJ2-7; unclear D gene. The source material was peripheral blood mononuclear cells (PBMCs), sampled before the second cycle of nivolumab. The receptor comes from a human donor with classical Hodgkin lymphoma. CDR3 DNA sequence: TGTGCCAGCTCGCTGGACCCAACCTTCTCCTACGAGCAGTACTTC. It specifies CASSLDPTFSYEQYF.